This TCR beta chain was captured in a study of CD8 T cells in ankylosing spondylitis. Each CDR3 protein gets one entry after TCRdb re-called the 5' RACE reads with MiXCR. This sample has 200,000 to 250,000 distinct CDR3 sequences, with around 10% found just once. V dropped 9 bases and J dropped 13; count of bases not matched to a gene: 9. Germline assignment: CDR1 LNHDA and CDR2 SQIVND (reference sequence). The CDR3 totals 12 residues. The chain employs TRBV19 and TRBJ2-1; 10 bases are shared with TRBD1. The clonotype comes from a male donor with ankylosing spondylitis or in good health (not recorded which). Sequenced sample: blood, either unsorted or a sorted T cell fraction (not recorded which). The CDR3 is CASSTRQGAQFF. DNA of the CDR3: TGTGCCAGCTCAACCAGACAGGGGGCACAGTTCTTC.